The subject of this entry is one TCR beta chain. What it binds is unknown. The data stem from a study of Ad26.COV2.S vaccination and SARS-CoV-2 variants. The study's findings and limits: Spike-specific TCR breadth was greater after Ad26.COV2.S than placebo.

Sequencing was performed with immunoSEQ multiplex PCR; in TCRdb, only in-frame clones are kept and a portion is missing. The sample has around 450,000 clones; around nine tenths are singletons. Described treatment: approximately 18 received Ad26.COV2.S at low or high dose, single or two shots; about 5 received placebo; per-sample allocation not given. Repertoires come from day 63 after the first vaccine or placebo injection. Germline CDR1 MGHRA, CDR2 YSYEKL. CDR3 length: 15 residues. V shed 1 base and J shed 7 bases, with 11 bases lying between them. V is TRBV4-1 and J is TRBJ1-6, with D unclear. The sample in question was peripheral blood, obtained in a trial of Ad26.COV2.S vaccine versus placebo. This receptor was obtained from a person aged 18 to 59 who received the Ad26.COV2.S COVID-19 vaccine or a placebo. CDR3: CASSQVLGGNSPLHF. Here the CDR3 DNA reads TGCGCCAGCAGCCAAGTACTGGGTGGGAATTCACCCCTCCACTTT.